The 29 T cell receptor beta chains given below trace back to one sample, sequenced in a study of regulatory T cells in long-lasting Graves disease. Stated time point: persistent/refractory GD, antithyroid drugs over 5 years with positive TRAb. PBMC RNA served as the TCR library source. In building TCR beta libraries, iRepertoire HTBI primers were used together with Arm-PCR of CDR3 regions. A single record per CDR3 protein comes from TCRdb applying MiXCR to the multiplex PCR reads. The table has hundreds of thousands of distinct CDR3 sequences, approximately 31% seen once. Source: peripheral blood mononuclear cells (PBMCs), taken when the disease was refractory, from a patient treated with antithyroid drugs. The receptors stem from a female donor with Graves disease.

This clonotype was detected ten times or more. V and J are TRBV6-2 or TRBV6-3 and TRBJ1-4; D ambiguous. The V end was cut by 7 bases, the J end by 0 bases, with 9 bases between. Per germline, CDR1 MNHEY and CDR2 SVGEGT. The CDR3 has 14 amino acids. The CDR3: CASTRTTTNEKLFF. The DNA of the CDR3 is TGTGCCAGCACACGGACCACAACTAATGAAAAACTGTTTTTT.

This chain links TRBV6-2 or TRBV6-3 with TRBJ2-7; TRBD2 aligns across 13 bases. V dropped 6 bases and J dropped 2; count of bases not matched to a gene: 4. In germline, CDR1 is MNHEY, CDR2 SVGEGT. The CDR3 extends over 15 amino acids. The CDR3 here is CASRAGLAGAYEQYF. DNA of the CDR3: TGTGCCAGCAGGGCCGGACTAGCGGGGGCCTACGAGCAGTACTTC.

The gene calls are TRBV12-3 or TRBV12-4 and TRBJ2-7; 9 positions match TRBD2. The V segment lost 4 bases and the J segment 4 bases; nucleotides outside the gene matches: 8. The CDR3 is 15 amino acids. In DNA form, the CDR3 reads TGTGCCAGCAGTTCCTCGTGGACTAGCGTGTACGAGCAGTACTTC. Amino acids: CASSSSWTSVYEQYF.

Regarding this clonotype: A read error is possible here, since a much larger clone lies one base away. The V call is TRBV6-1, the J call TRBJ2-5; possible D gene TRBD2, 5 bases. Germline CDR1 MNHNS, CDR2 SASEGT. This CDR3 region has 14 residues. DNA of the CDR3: TGTGCCAGTAACAACCCGGGATTCCAAGGGACCCAGTACTTC. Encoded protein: CASNNPGFQGTQYF.

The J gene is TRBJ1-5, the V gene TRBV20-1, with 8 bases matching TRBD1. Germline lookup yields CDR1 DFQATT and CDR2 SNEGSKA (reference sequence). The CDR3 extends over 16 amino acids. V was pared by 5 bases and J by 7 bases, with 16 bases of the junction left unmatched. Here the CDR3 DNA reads TGCAGTGCTCGCCCTGAGCCCGAGACAGGGGCACAGCCCCAGCATTTT. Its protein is CSARPEPETGAQPQHF.

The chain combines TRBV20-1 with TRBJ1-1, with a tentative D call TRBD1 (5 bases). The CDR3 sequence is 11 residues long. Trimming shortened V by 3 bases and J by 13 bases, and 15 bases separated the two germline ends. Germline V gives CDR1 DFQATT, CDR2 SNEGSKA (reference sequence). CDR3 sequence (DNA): TGCAGTGCTAGTTCTGCAGGGCCGGATTTCTTT. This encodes CSASSAGPDFF.

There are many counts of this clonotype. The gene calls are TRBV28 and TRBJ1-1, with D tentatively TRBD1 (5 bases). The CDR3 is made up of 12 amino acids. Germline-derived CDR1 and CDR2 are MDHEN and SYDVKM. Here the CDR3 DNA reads TGTGAAAGGGGACTCAAGAACACTGAAGCTTTCTTT. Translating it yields CERGLKNTEAFF.

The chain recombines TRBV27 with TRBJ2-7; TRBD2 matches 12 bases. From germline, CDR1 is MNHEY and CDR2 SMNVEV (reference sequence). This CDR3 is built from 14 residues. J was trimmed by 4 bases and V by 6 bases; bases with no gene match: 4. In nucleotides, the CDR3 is TGTGCCAGCAGACGACTAGCGGGAGAATACGAGCAGTACTTC. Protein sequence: CASRRLAGEYEQYF.

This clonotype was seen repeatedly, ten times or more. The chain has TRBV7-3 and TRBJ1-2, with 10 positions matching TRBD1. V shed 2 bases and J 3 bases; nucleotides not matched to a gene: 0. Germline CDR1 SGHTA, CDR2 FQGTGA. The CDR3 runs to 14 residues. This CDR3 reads CASSLGTGDYGYTF. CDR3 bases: TGTGCCAGCAGCTTAGGGACAGGGGACTATGGCTACACCTTC.

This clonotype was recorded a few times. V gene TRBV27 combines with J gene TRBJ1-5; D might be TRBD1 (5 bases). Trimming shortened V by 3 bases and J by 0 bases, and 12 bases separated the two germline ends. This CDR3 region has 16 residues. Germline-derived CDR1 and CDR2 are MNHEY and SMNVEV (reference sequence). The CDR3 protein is CASSFRGTYSNQPQHF. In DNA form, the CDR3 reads TGTGCCAGCAGTTTTCGCGGGACCTATAGCAATCAGCCCCAGCATTTT.

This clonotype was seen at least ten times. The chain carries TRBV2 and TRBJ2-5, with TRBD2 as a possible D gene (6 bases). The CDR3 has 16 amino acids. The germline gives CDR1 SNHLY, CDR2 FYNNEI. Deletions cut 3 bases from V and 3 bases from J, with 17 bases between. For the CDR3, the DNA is TGTGCCAGCAGTGATCCTTCGGTGGAGGGTGAAGAGACCCAGTACTTC. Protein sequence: CASSDPSVEGEETQYF.

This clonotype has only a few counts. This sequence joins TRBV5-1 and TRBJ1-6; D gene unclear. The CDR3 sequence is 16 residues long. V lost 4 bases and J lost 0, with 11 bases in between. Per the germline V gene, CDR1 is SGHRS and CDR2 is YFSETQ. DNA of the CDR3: TGCGCCAGCAGCCCAGGACTGAGCTCCTATAATTCACCCCTCCACTTT. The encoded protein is CASSPGLSSYNSPLHF.

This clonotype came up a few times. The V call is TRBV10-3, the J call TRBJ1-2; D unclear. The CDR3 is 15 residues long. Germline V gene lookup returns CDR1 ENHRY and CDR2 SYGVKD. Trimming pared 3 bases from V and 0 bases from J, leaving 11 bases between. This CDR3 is CAISEGPTTNYGYTF. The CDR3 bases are TGTGCCATCAGTGAAGGACCGACAACTAACTATGGCTACACCTTC.

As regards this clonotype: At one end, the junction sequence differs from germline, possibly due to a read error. The CDR3 spells CASSFSALEGGHTF. CDR3 nucleotide sequence: TGTGCCAGCAGCTTTTCTGCCCTCGAAGGTGGCCACACCTTC. The chain joins TRBV7-9 to TRBJ1-2; D remains unclear. CDR1 SEHNR and CDR2 FQNEAQ come from the germline V gene (reference sequence). The CDR3 is made up of 14 amino acids.

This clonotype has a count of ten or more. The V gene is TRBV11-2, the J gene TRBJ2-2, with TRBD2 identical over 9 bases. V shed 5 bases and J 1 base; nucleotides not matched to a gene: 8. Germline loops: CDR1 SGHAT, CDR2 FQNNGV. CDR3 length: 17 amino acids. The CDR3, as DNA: TGTGCCAGCAGCCATAATAGCGGGAGACGGAACACCGGGGAGCTGTTTTTT. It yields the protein CASSHNSGRRNTGELFF.

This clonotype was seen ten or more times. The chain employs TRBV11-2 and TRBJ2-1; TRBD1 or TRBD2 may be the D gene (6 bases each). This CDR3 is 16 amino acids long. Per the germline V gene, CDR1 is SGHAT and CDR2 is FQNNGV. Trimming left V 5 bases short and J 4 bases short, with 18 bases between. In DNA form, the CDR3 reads TGTGCCAGCAGCGGAGGGGGAGTGGGAAGGTACAATGAGCAGTTCTTC. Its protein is CASSGGGVGRYNEQFF. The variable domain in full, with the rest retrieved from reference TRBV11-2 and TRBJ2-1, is EAGVAQSPRYKIIEKRQSVAFWCNPISGHATLYWYQQILGQGPKLLIQFQNNGVVDDSQLPKDRFSAERLKGVDSTLKIQPAKLEDSAVYLCASSGGGVGRYNEQFFGPGTRLTVL.

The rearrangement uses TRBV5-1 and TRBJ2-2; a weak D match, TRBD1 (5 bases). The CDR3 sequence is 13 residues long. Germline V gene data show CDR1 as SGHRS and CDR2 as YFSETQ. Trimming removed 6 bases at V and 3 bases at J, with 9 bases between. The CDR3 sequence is CASKDKDTGELFF. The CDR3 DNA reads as TGCGCCAGCAAGGACAAGGACACCGGGGAGCTGTTTTTT.

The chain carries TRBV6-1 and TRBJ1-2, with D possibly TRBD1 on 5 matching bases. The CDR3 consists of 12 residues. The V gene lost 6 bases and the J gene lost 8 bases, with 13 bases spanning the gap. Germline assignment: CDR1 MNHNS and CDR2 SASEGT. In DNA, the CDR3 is TGTGCCAGCAGGGGGCCGGGGGAAGGCTACACCTTC. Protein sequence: CASRGPGEGYTF.

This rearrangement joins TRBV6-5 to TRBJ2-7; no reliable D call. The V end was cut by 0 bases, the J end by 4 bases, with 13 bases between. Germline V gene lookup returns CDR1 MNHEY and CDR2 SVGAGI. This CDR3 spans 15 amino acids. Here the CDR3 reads CASSYSGRKGYEQYF. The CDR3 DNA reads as TGTGCCAGCAGTTACTCGGGTAGGAAGGGTTACGAGCAGTACTTC.

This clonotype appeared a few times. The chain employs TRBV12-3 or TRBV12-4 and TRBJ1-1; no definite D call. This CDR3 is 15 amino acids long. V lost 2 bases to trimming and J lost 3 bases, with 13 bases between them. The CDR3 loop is CASSLYRSLDTEAFF. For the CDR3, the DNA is TGTGCCAGCAGTTTATACCGGAGCTTAGACACTGAAGCTTTCTTT.

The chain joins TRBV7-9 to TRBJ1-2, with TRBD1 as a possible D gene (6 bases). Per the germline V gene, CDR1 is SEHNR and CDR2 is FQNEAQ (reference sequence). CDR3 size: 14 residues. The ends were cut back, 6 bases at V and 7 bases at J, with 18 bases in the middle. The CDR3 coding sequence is TGTGCCAGCAGATTATCGGGGGCATTAGGTGGCTACACCTTC. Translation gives CASRLSGALGGYTF. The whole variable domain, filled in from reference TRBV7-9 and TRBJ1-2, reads DTGVSQNPRHKITKRGQNVTFRCDPISEHNRLYWYRQTLGQGPEFLTYFQNEAQLEKSRLLSDRFSAERPKGSFSTLEIQRTEQGDSAMYLCASRLSGALGGYTFGSGTRLTVV.

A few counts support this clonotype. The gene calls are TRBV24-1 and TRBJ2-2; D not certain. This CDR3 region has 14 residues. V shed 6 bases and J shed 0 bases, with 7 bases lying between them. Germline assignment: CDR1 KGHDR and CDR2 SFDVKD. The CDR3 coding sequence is TGTGCCACCAGTCCGACCTCGAACACCGGGGAGCTGTTTTTT. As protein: CATSPTSNTGELFF.

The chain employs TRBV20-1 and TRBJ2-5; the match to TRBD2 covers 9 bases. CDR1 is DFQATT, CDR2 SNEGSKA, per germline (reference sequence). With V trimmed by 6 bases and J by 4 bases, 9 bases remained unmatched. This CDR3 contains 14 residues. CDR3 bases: TGCAGTGCGGTACTTGGAGCGGGAGGAGAGACCCAGTACTTC. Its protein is CSAVLGAGGETQYF.

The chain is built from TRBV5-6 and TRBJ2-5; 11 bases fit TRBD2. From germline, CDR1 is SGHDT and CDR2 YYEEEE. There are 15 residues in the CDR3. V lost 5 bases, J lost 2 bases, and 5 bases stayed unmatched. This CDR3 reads CASSSRLAGQETQYF. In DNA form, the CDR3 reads TGTGCCAGCAGTTCACGACTAGCGGGGCAAGAGACCCAGTACTTC.

The CDR3 loop is CASRGGTGRLNTEAFF. The CDR3 DNA reads as TGTGCCAGCAGAGGGGGGACAGGGAGGTTGAACACTGAAGCTTTCTTT. V is TRBV28 and J is TRBJ1-1, with TRBD1 matching over 9 bases. The V gene's germline CDR1 is MDHEN and CDR2 SYDVKM. CDR3 size: 16 residues. J lost 0 bases, V lost 6 bases, and 8 bases had no gene match.

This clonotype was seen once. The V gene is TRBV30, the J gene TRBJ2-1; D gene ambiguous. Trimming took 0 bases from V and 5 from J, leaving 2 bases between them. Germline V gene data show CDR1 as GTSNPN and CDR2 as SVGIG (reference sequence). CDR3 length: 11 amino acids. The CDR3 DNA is TGTGCCTGGAGTGTAAACAATGAGCAGTTCTTC. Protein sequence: CAWSVNNEQFF. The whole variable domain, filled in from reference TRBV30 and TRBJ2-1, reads SQTIHQWPATLVQPVGSPLSLECTVEGTSNPNLYWYRQAAGRGLQLLFYSVGIGQISSEVPQNLSASRPQDRQFILSSKKLLLSDSGFYLCAWSVNNEQFFGPGTRLTVL.

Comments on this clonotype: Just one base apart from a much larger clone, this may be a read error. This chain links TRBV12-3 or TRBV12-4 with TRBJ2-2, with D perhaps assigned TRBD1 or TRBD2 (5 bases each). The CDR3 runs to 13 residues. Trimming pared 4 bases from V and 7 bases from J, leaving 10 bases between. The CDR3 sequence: CASSSRGSGELFF. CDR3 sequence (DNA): TGTGCCAGCAGTTCGAGGGGAAGCGGGGAGCTGTTTTTT.

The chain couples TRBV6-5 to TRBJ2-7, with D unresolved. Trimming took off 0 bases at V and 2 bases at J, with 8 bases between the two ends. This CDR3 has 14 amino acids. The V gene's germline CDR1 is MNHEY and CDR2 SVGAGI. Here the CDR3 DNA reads TGTGCCAGCAGTTACTCGACTTATACCTACGAGCAGTACTTC. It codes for CASSYSTYTYEQYF.

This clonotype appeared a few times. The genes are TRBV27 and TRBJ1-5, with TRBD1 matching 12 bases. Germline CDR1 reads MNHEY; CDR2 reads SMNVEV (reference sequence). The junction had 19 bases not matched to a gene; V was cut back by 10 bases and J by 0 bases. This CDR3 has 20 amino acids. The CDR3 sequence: CAIKILPGQGAPDSNQPQHF. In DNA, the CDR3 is TGTGCCATCAAGATTTTACCGGGACAGGGGGCGCCTGATAGCAATCAGCCCCAGCATTTT.